The rows below give T cell receptor beta chains drawn from one sample of a study of cytomegalovirus exposure and HLA in healthy donors. The repertoire was sequenced with immunoSEQ multiplex PCR; TCRdb's copy has only in-frame clones and lacks some. Of 120,000 to 150,000 clones in the sample, roughly nine tenths were seen once. Source material: PBMCs. The receptors stem from a man between 18 and 29 years old in good health and CMV-seronegative. Each CDR3 is given with its conserved first and last residue. The D gene is left open where the match is weak. Clone size is stated in some rows and not others, as once, few, many or a class when expanded.

>TRBV10-3|NA|TRBJ2-7|NA|14
CAISGGDSGREQYF
TGTGCCATCAGTGGGGGGGACAGTGGCCGCGAGCAGTACTTC
>TRBV5-6|NA|TRBJ1-4|NA|14
CASSLGGHREKLFF
TGTGCCAGCAGCTTGGGAGGGCACCGTGAAAAACTGTTTTTT
>TRBV2|NA|TRBJ2-1|NA|14
CASSEHAASLEQFF
TGTGCCAGCAGTGAACACGCGGCTTCCCTTGAGCAGTTCTTC
>TRBV19|TRBD1|TRBJ2-2|NA|15
CASSGPGQGIGELFF
TGTGCCAGTAGCGGACCGGGACAGGGAATCGGGGAGCTGTTTTTT
>TRBV20-1|NA|TRBJ2-1|NA|11
CSAPDRQMPFF
TGCAGTGCCCCCGACAGACAAATGCCGTTCTTC
>TRBV2|TRBD2|TRBJ2-2|NA|15
CASSDSSGRAGELFF
TGTGCCAGCAGTGATAGTAGCGGGAGGGCCGGGGAGCTGTTTTTT
>TRBV10-3|TRBD2|TRBJ2-5|NA|16
CATKGVAGGPGETQYF
TGTGCCACCAAGGGCGTAGCGGGGGGGCCCGGGGAGACCCAGTACTTC
>TRBV4-1|TRBD1|TRBJ1-1|NA|18
CASSRPSGQGQGGTEAFF
TGCGCCAGCAGCCGCCCGAGTGGACAGGGCCAAGGGGGCACTGAAGCTTTCTTT
>TRBV5-5|TRBD1|TRBJ1-1|NA|15
CASSGQGASNTEAFF
TGTGCCAGCAGCGGACAGGGGGCCTCGAACACTGAAGCTTTCTTT
>TRBV16|NA|TRBJ1-2|NA|12
CASSPRRYGYTF
TGTGCCAGCAGCCCTCGTCGTTATGGCTACACCTTC
>TRBV11-2|NA|TRBJ2-1|NA|12
CASSLAVNEQFF
TGTGCCAGCAGCTTAGCCGTTAATGAGCAGTTCTTC
>TRBV6-5|NA|TRBJ1-2|NA|14
CASSYSRVNYGYTF
TGTGCCAGCAGTTACTCGAGGGTTAACTATGGCTACACCTTC
>TRBV11-2|NA|TRBJ2-2|NA|13
CASSPQNTGELFF
TGTGCCAGCAGCCCACAGAATACCGGGGAGCTGTTTTTT
>TRBV5-5|NA|TRBJ2-3|NA|13
CASSLSSGLTQYF
TGTGCCAGCAGCTTGTCCTCCGGGTTGACGCAGTATTTT
>TRBV6-5|NA|TRBJ2-3|NA|16
CASSFIGVRRPDTQYF
TGTGCCAGCAGTTTCATAGGAGTTCGGAGGCCGGATACGCAGTATTTT
>TRBV7-9|TRBD1|TRBJ2-7|NA|17
CASSLGLGTGALHEQYF
TGTGCCAGCAGCTTAGGACTGGGGACAGGGGCCCTCCACGAGCAGTACTTC
>TRBV9|TRBD1|TRBJ1-1|NA|17
CASSDPRDRGDINEAFF
TGTGCCAGCAGCGACCCTAGGGACAGAGGGGACATTAATGAAGCTTTCTTT
>TRBV4-3|TRBD2|TRBJ2-3|NA|16
CASSPSHAGVGDTQYF
TGCGCCAGCAGCCCGTCCCACGCGGGAGTTGGGGATACGCAGTATTTT
>TRBV4-1|NA|TRBJ2-1|once|15
CASSQDQEHPNEQFF
TGCGCCAGCAGCCAAGATCAGGAACACCCCAATGAGCAGTTCTTC
>TRBV7-9|TRBD2|TRBJ2-1|NA|17
CASSSRSGGRNYNEQFF
TGTGCCAGCAGCTCCCGCTCGGGCGGGAGGAATTACAATGAGCAGTTCTTC
>TRBV11-3|TRBD2|TRBJ2-7|NA|14
CASSSTSGSYEQYF
TGTGCCAGCAGCTCGACTAGCGGGAGCTACGAGCAGTACTTC
>TRBV19|NA|TRBJ1-5|few|14
CASSLGGFDQPQHF
TGTGCCAGTAGCCTAGGGGGATTTGATCAGCCCCAGCATTTT
>TRBV11-2|NA|TRBJ2-7|once|14
CASSSPTGFYEQYF
TGTGCCAGCAGCTCCCCGACAGGATTCTACGAGCAGTACTTC
>TRBV10-1|TRBD2|TRBJ2-4|NA|14
CASSKGTSRNIQYF
TGCGCCAGCAGTAAAGGGACTAGCCGAAACATTCAGTACTTC
>TRBV18|TRBD1|TRBJ1-2|NA|15
CASSSSGTGNYGYTF
TGTGCCAGCTCATCCTCCGGGACAGGGAATTATGGCTACACCTTC
>TRBV27|TRBD1|TRBJ1-1|few|14
CASSHGQENTEAFF
TGTGCCAGCAGTCATGGACAGGAGAACACTGAAGCTTTCTTT
>TRBV27|NA|TRBJ1-1|NA|15
CASYSLLRRNTEAFF
TGTGCCAGCTACTCACTCCTTCGGAGGAACACTGAAGCTTTCTTT
>TRBV7-9|NA|TRBJ1-1|NA|16
CASSSQGWGENTEAFF
TGTGCCAGCAGCTCCCAGGGATGGGGGGAGAACACTGAAGCTTTCTTT
>TRBV30|NA|TRBJ2-7|NA|13
CACLFKGGAEQYF
TGTGCCTGCCTATTCAAGGGGGGGGCCGAGCAGTACTTC
>TRBV4-1|TRBD1|TRBJ2-5|NA|14
CASSQRTGEETQYF
TGCGCCAGCAGCCAGCGGACAGGGGAGGAGACCCAGTACTTC
>TRBV20-1|NA|TRBJ2-1|few|11
CSASFLNEQFF
TGCAGTGCTAGTTTCCTCAATGAGCAGTTCTTC
>TRBV29-1|NA|TRBJ1-2|NA|14
CSVGLVQSNYGYTF
TGCAGCGTCGGCCTAGTCCAGAGTAACTATGGCTACACCTTC
>TRBV29-1|TRBD2|TRBJ2-5|once|14
CSVMGLAGGETQYF
TGCAGCGTGATGGGACTAGCGGGAGGAGAGACCCAGTACTTC
>TRBV27|TRBD2|TRBJ2-5|NA|15
CASSFQGGLGETQYF
TGTGCCAGCAGTTTTCAAGGGGGACTAGGGGAGACCCAGTACTTC
>TRBV5-6|NA|TRBJ2-7|NA|13
CASSFSGAYEQYF
TGTGCCAGCAGCTTCTCCGGAGCGTACGAGCAGTACTTC
>TRBV28|NA|TRBJ1-1|NA|15
CASSTQTGTNTEAFF
TGTGCCAGCAGTACTCAGACAGGTACTAACACTGAAGCTTTCTTT